This paragraph reports one TCR beta chain. Its antigen is not known. This specimen comes from a study of memory CD4+ T cells and cytomegalovirus serostatus. The sort gate was single viable CD3+CD4+CD8-CD45RO+ cells for memory CD4+ T cells. Serum IgG to CMV pp150, pp28, p38 and p52 defined serostatus. After thawing, CD4+ T cells were positively selected. Whole-study findings and limits: CD4+ memory repertoires contained about 40% of the roughly 160 reported CMV TCRbeta sequences.

TCRdb keeps only in-frame clones here, not all; method: immunoSEQ multiplex PCR. The top ten clones hold about 0.79% of a sample with 35,000 to 45,000 clones, around 75% of them seen once. Sequenced material: memory CD4+ T cells from blood. The receptor comes from an adult in good health and CMV-seronegative.

CDR3 nucleotides: TGTGCCAGCAGCGTAGTAGATAATTCACCCCTCCACTTT. Translated, it gives CASSVVDNSPLHF. V is TRBV9 and J is TRBJ1-6; D not resolved. Looked up from germline, CDR1 is SGDLS and CDR2 is YYNGEE. V was trimmed by 0 bases and J by 5 bases, leaving 3 bases between them. This CDR3 is 13 amino acids long.